This TCR beta chain was recovered during a study of memory CD4+ T cells and cytomegalovirus serostatus. Single viable CD3+CD4+CD8-CD45RO+ cells were sorted as the memory CD4+ T cells. V was pared by 3 bases and J by 0 bases, with 11 bases between. In germline, CDR1 is MNHNS, CDR2 SASEGT. The length of the CDR3 is 15 residues. The assay was immunoSEQ multiplex PCR, and TCRdb's table has in-frame clones only and misses some. The sample lists over 75,000 clones; about four fifths were seen once. The material sequenced was memory CD4+ T cells from blood. This clonotype was obtained from an adult in good health and CMV-seropositive. The V call is TRBV6-1, the J call TRBJ1-1; no firm D call. CDR3: CASSDPHGVNTEAFF. In DNA form, the CDR3 reads TGTGCCAGCAGTGACCCCCACGGTGTGAACACTGAAGCTTTCTTT.